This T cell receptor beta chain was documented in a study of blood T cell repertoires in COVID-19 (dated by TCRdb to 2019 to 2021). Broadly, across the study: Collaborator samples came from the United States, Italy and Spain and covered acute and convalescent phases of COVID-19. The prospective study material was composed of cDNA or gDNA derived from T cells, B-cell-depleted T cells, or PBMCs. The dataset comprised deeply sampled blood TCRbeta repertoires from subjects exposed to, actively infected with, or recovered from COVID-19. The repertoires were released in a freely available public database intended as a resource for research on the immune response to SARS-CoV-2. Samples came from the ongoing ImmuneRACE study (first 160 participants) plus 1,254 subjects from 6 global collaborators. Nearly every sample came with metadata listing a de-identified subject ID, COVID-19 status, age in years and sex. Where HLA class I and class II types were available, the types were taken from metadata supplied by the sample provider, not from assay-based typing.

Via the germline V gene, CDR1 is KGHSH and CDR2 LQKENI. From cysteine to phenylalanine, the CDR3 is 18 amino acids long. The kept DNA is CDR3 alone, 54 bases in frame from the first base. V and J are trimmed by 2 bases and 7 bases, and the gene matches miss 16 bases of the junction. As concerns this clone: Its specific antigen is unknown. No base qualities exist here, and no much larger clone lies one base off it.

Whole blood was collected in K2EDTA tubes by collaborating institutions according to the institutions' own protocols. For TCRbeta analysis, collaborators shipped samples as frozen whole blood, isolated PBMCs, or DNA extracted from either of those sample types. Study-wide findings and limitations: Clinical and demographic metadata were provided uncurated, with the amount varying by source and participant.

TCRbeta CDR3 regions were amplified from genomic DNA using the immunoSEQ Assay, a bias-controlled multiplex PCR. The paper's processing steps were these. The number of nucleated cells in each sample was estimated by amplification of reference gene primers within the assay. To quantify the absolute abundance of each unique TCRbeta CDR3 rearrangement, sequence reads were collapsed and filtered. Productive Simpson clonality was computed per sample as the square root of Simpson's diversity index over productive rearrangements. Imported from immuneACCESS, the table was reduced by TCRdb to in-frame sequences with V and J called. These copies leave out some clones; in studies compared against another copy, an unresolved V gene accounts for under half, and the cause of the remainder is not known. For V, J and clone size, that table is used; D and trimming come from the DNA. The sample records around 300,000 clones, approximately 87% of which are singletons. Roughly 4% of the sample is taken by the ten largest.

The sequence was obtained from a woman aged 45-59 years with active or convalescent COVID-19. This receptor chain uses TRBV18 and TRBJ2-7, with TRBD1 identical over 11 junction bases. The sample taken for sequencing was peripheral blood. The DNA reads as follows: TGTGCCAGCTCACCAATTGGACAGGGGGCTACGAGAACGTGGGAGCAGTACTTC. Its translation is CASSPIGQGATRTWEQYF. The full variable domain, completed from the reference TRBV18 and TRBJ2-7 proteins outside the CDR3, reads NAGVMQNPRHLVRRRGQEARLRCSPMKGHSHVYWYRQLPEEGLKFMVYLQKENIIDESGMPKERFSAEFPKEGPSILRIQQVVRGDSAAYFCASSPIGQGATRTWEQYFGPGTRLTVT.